One and the same sample provided the 15 T cell receptor beta chains below, sequenced in a study of CD8 T cells in Susac syndrome. Random hexamers were used to reverse transcribe the RNA input (0.5 to 1 ug). MiXCR, run by TCRdb on the immunoSEQ multiplex PCR reads, gives a single entry per CDR3 protein. The table shows 150,000 to 200,000 distinct CDR3 sequences, with less than 95% occurring only once. Sequencing was carried out using CD4+ T cells from PBMCs. These receptors originate from a human donor with multiple sclerosis.

The chain couples TRBV5-1 to TRBJ1-1; possible D gene TRBD1, 5 bases. V was shortened by 2 bases and J by 3 bases, with 11 bases between the two germline ends. The CDR3 sequence is 14 residues long. Per germline, CDR1 SGHRS and CDR2 YFSETQ. The CDR3 region has the DNA TGCGCCAGCAGCTTCCTTTGGGGGGACACTGAAGCTTTCTTT. It yields the protein CASSFLWGDTEAFF.

The rearrangement joins TRBV24-1 to TRBJ1-2; 8 bases align to TRBD1. The germline V gene encodes CDR1 KGHDR and CDR2 SFDVKD. With V trimmed by 3 bases and J by 4 bases, 3 bases remained unmatched. The CDR3 totals 14 residues. CDR3 sequence (DNA): TGTGCCACCAGTGATGTTACAGGGGGCTATGGCTACACCTTC. Translating gives CATSDVTGGYGYTF.

The chain is built from TRBV19 and TRBJ1-5; the match to TRBD1 covers 10 bases. The CDR3 extends over 14 amino acids. V trimming: 7 bases; J trimming: 6 bases; junction bases outside the gene matches: 6. In germline, CDR1 is LNHDA, CDR2 SQIVND (reference sequence). This CDR3 reads CASIQTGGLQPQHF. The DNA for the CDR3 is TGTGCCAGTATCCAGACAGGGGGCCTTCAGCCCCAGCATTTT.

V is TRBV5-1 and J is TRBJ2-5; D possibly corresponds to TRBD1 (5 bases). The germline gives CDR1 SGHRS, CDR2 YFSETQ. Trimming removed 0 bases at V and 5 bases at J, with 14 bases between. The CDR3 length is 15 residues. The chain's CDR3 is CASSLEGLNRETQYF. The CDR3 DNA is TGCGCCAGCAGCTTGGAGGGGCTAAATCGGGAGACCCAGTACTTC.

The chain has TRBV7-8 and TRBJ1-1; the match to TRBD1 covers 7 bases. Losses at the gene ends were 5 bases for V and 6 bases for J; bases not matched to a gene: 6. CDR3 size: 13 residues. Germline values: CDR1 SGHVS, CDR2 FQNEAQ. CDR3 nucleotide sequence: TGTGCCAGCAGCCCAACAGGGGAGGCTGAAGCTTTCTTT. This codes for CASSPTGEAEAFF.

The count of this clonotype is one. The chain is built from TRBV6-1 and TRBJ2-2; 11 bases match TRBD2. The CDR3 length is 17 residues. Trimming cost V 6 bases and J 7 bases; bases outside gene matches: 13. Germline-derived CDR1 and CDR2 are MNHNS and SASEGT. The CDR3 here is CASRNPPSGRPVGELFF. The CDR3 bases are TGTGCCAGCAGAAATCCTCCTAGCGGGAGGCCGGTCGGGGAGCTGTTTTTT.

V is TRBV10-3 and J is TRBJ1-1, with D possibly matching TRBD1 (6 bases). CDR3 length equals 12 residues. Germline CDR1 is ENHRY and CDR2 is SYGVKD. The V end was cut by 5 bases, the J end by 6 bases, with 10 bases between. The CDR3 sequence: CAISPGEPEAFF. CDR3 sequence (DNA): TGTGCCATCAGTCCAGGGGAACCTGAAGCTTTCTTT.

The J gene is TRBJ2-1, the V gene TRBV29-1; D is undetermined. This CDR3 spans 12 amino acids. V was shortened by 2 bases and J by 4 bases, with 6 bases between the two germline ends. Germline CDR1 is SQVTM and CDR2 is ANQGSEA. This CDR3 is CSVEHTYNEQFF. DNA of the CDR3: TGCAGCGTTGAACACACATACAATGAGCAGTTCTTC.

The rearrangement joins TRBV4-1 to TRBJ2-7, with TRBD2 matching 7 bases. The CDR3 runs to 17 residues. The J segment lost 2 bases and the V segment lost 1 base, leaving 11 bases of the junction unmatched. Germline CDR1 reads MGHRA; CDR2 reads YSYEKL. The CDR3, as DNA: TGCGCCAGCAGCCAAGCTCGCACGAGCGGGACGACCTACGAGCAGTACTTC. Translated, it gives CASSQARTSGTTYEQYF.

This clonotype showed up just once. The chain uses TRBV30 and TRBJ1-2; perhaps TRBD1 as D (6 bases). Germline V gene data show CDR1 as GTSNPN and CDR2 as SVGIG (reference sequence). The V and J ends lost 4 bases and 2 bases respectively, with 14 bases between them. The CDR3 consists of 14 residues. For the CDR3, the DNA is TGTGCCTGGACCCCGACAGGCTCCAACTATGGCTACACCTTC. Translated, it gives CAWTPTGSNYGYTF.

In this sample, this clonotype turned up once. This chain uses TRBV18 with TRBJ1-1; D not certain. The CDR3 runs to 14 residues. The V and J ends lost 2 bases and 1 base respectively, with 8 bases between them. Germline V gene data show CDR1 as KGHSH and CDR2 as LQKENI. CDR3 region: CASSPAGKNTEAFF. Here the CDR3 DNA reads TGTGCCAGCTCACCAGCAGGAAAGAACACTGAAGCTTTCTTT.

The gene calls are TRBV5-1 and TRBJ1-1; TRBD1 agrees at 9 bases. This CDR3 comprises 14 residues. The ends lost 2 bases at V and 4 bases at J; junction bases unmatched: 3. Germline V gene lookup returns CDR1 SGHRS and CDR2 YFSETQ. The CDR3 DNA follows: TGCGCCAGCAGCTTAGGGGACAGGGCCACTGAAGCTTTCTTT. Translating gives CASSLGDRATEAFF.

The V call is TRBV5-1, the J call TRBJ1-2, with D unresolved. V was shortened by 1 base and J by 3 bases, with 13 bases between the two germline ends. Germline lookup yields CDR1 SGHRS and CDR2 YFSETQ. The CDR3 consists of 15 residues. In DNA form, the CDR3 reads TGCGCCAGCAGCTTGAATAGGGCAACTTACTATGGCTACACCTTC. Protein: CASSLNRATYYGYTF. The full variable domain, rest sourced from reference TRBV5-1 and TRBJ1-2, is KAGVTQTPRYLIKTRGQQVTLSCSPISGHRSVSWYQQTPGQGLQFLFEYFSETQRNKGNFPGRFSGRQFSNSRSEMNVSTLELGDSALYLCASSLNRATYYGYTFGSGTRLTVV.

The chain employs TRBV6-1 and TRBJ2-5; TRBD2 matches at 8 bases. The junction had 12 bases not matched to a gene; V was cut back by 4 bases and J by 2 bases. Germline lookup yields CDR1 MNHNS and CDR2 SASEGT. The CDR3 loop spans 17 amino acids. The chain's CDR3 is CASSAVAGTRNQETQYF. CDR3 nucleotides: TGTGCCAGCAGTGCAGTCGCCGGGACTAGAAATCAAGAGACCCAGTACTTC.

The chain links TRBV10-3 to TRBJ1-1, with 9 positions matching TRBD1. Trimming cost V 6 bases and J 2 bases; bases outside gene matches: 13. From germline, CDR1 is ENHRY and CDR2 SYGVKD. The CDR3 is 17 residues long. CDR3 DNA sequence: TGTGCCATCAGCACCCACAGGGGGCTCGTCGAAAACACTGAAGCTTTCTTT. This encodes CAISTHRGLVENTEAFF.